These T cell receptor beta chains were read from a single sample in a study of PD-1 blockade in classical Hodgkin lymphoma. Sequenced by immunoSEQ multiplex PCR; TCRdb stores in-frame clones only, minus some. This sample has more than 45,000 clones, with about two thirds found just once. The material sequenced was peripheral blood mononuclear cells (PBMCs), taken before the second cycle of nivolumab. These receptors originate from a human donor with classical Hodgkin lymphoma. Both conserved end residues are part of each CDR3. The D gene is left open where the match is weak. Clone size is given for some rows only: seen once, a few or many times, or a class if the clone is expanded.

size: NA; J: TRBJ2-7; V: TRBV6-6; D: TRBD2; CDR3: CASSYSSGNSYEQYF; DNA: TGTGCCAGCAGTTACTCGAGCGGGAACTCCTACGAGCAGTACTTC
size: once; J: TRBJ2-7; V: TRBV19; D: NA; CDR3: CASSTWSAPEQYF; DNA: TGTGCCAGTAGTACCTGGTCGGCTCCCGAGCAGTACTTC
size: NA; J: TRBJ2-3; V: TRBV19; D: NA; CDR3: CATTNRATSTDTQYF; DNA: TGTGCCACCACGAACAGGGCCACTAGCACAGATACGCAGTATTTT
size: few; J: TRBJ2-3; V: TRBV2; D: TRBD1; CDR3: CANRGLTDTQYF; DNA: TGTGCCAACAGGGGGTTAACAGATACGCAGTATTTT
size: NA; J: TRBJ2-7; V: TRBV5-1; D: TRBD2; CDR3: CASSQPAGGPYEQYF; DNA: TGCGCCAGCAGCCAGCCAGCGGGAGGGCCGTACGAGCAGTACTTC
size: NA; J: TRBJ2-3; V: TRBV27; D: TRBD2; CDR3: CASSLIAGVADTQYF; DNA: TGTGCCAGCAGTCTTATAGCGGGAGTAGCAGATACGCAGTATTTT
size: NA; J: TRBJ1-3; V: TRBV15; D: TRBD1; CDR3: CATSRDGQGLVLSGNTIYF; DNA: TGTGCCACCAGCAGAGACGGACAGGGCCTAGTATTGTCTGGAAACACCATATATTTT
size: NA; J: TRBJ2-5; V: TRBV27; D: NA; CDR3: CASKNGAGLKLETQYF; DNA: TGTGCCAGCAAAAACGGAGCAGGGCTTAAATTGGAGACCCAGTACTTC
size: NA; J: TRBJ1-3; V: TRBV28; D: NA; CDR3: CASSADLRDGNTIYF; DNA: TGTGCCAGCAGTGCCGACCTGAGGGACGGAAACACCATATATTTT
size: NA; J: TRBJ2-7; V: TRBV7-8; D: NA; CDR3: CASSLARQASYEQYF; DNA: TGTGCCAGCAGCTTAGCGCGGCAGGCCTCCTACGAGCAGTACTTC
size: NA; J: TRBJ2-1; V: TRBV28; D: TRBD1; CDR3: CASSLLRTGGRDEQFF; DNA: TGTGCCAGCAGTTTATTGAGGACAGGGGGACGGGATGAGCAGTTCTTC
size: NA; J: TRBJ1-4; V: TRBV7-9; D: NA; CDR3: CASSRSLTNEKLFF; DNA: TGTGCCAGCAGCCGGTCGCTGACTAATGAAAAACTGTTTTTT
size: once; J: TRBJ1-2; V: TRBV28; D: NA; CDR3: CASSESPGYGYTF; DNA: TGTGCCAGCAGCGAGTCCCCCGGCTATGGCTACACCTTC
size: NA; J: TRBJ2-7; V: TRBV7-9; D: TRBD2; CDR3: CASSLAGTSDYEQYF; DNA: TGTGCCAGCAGCTTAGCAGGGACTAGCGATTACGAGCAGTACTTC
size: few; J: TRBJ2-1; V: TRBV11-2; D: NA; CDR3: CASSLKLQNLYNEQFF; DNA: TGTGCCAGCAGCTTAAAGTTACAGAACCTTTACAATGAGCAGTTCTTC
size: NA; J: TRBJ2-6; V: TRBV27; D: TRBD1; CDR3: CASSPGQGSSGANVLTF; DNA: TGTGCCAGCAGCCCGGGACAGGGAAGCTCTGGGGCCAACGTCCTGACTTTC
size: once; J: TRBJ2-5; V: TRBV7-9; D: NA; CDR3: CASSLAGSETQYF; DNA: TGTGCCAGCAGCTTAGCTGGGTCCGAGACCCAGTACTTC
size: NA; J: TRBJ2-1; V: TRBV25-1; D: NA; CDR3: CASSPWEQFNPYNEQFF; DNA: TGTGCCAGCAGCCCCTGGGAACAGTTCAATCCCTACAATGAGCAGTTCTTC
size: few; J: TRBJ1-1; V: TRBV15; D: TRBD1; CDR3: CATSERLQGGGTEAFF; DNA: TGTGCCACCAGCGAACGCCTACAGGGGGGAGGCACTGAAGCTTTCTTT
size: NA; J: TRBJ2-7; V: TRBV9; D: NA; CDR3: CASSADEGPVYEQYF; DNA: TGTGCCAGCAGCGCGGACGAGGGGCCGGTTTACGAGCAGTACTTC
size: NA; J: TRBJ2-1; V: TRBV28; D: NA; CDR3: CASSLAGGYNEQFF; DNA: TGTGCCAGCAGTTTAGCAGGAGGCTACAATGAGCAGTTCTTC
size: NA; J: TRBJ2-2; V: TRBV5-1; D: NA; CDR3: CASSFVPGPTGELFF; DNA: TGCGCCAGCAGCTTCGTACCGGGCCCCACCGGGGAGCTGTTTTTT
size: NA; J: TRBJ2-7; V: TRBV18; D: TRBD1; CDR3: CASSPQGQSYEQYF; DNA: TGTGCCAGCTCACCACAGGGACAGTCCTACGAGCAGTACTTC
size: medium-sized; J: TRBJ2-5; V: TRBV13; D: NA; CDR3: CASSFTGHQETQYF; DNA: TGTGCCAGCAGCTTTACAGGGCATCAAGAGACCCAGTACTTC
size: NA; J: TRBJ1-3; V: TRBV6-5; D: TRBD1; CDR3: CASRGRGDTIYF; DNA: TGTGCCAGCAGGGGCAGGGGGGACACCATATATTTT
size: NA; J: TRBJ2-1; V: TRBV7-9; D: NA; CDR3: CASSSNADEQFF; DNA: TGTGCCAGCAGCTCAAACGCCGATGAGCAGTTCTTC
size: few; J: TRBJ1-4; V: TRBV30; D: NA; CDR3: CAWSPRGEKLFF; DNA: TGTGCCTGGAGCCCGAGAGGGGAAAAACTGTTTTTT